The rows below give T cell receptor beta chains drawn from one sample of a study of T cells in Graves' hyperthyroidism and ophthalmopathy. One entry per CDR3 protein, called by TCRdb with MiXCR from the multiplex PCR reads. The table has 500,000 or so distinct CDR3 sequences, approximately 16% seen once. Sequencing was carried out using blood. These receptors all come from a woman aged 25 to 39 with Graves' ophthalmopathy. The CDR3 runs from the conserved cysteine through the conserved F or W. Fields, in order: V gene, D gene, clone size, J gene, CDR3 protein, CDR3 DNA. A D gene is named only where the DNA matches it firmly. Expanded clones get a size class; other rows say once, few or many, or leave the size out.

TRBV5-1	NA	many	TRBJ2-7	CASSFAVSYEQYF	TGCGCCAGCAGCTTCGCGGTCTCCTACGAGCAGTACTTC
TRBV7-8	NA	many	TRBJ2-7	CASSLSGLYYEQYF	TGTGCCAGCAGTCTAAGCGGGTTATACTACGAGCAGTACTTC
TRBV9	TRBD2	few	TRBJ2-7	CASSTGLAGPYEQYF	TGTGCCAGCAGCACAGGACTAGCGGGGCCCTACGAGCAGTACTTC
TRBV7-2	TRBD2	many	TRBJ2-1	CASSRTSGKYNEQFF	TGTGCCAGCAGCAGGACTAGCGGGAAATACAATGAGCAGTTCTTC
TRBV3-1	NA	many	TRBJ2-7	CASSQGQSSSYEQYF	TGTGCCAGCAGCCAAGGCCAGTCCTCCTCCTACGAGCAGTACTTC
TRBV30	TRBD1	many	TRBJ2-4	CAWSSTGLDIQYF	TGTGCCTGGAGTTCGACAGGGCTTGACATTCAGTACTTC
TRBV10-3	NA	NA	TRBJ2-1	CAISERLANNEQFF	TGTGCCATCAGTGAACGTCTAGCGAACAATGAGCAGTTCTTC
TRBV2	NA	many	TRBJ2-1	CASSEESRGVNEQFF	TGTGCCAGCAGTGAAGAATCGAGGGGGGTGAATGAGCAGTTCTTC
TRBV7-2	NA	NA	TRBJ2-7	CASSLGTGNFHEQYF	TGTGCCAGCAGCTTAGGTACCGGGAATTTCCACGAGCAGTACTTC
TRBV7-8	TRBD2	NA	TRBJ2-7	CASSFVDSSAGGRDEQYF	TGTGCCAGCAGCTTTGTGGACTCTTCCGCGGGAGGGCGAGACGAGCAGTACTTC
TRBV2	NA	many	TRBJ2-1	CASSAGGNEQFF	TGTGCCAGCAGTGCTGGGGGCAATGAGCAGTTCTTC
TRBV4-1	TRBD2	NA	TRBJ2-3	CASTHLRGRADTQYF	TGCGCCAGCACCCACCTTCGCGGGAGGGCAGATACGCAGTATTTT
TRBV9	NA	NA	TRBJ2-3	CASNVGGTDTQYF	TGTGCCAGCAATGTGGGAGGTACAGATACGCAGTATTTT
TRBV5-1	TRBD1	few	TRBJ2-2	CASSPLGQPGPNTGELFF	TGCGCCAGCAGCCCGTTGGGACAGCCTGGGCCGAACACCGGGGAGCTGTTTTTT
TRBV28	NA	NA	TRBJ2-1	CASSDIEEQFF	TGTGCCAGCAGCGACATCGAGGAGCAGTTCTTC
TRBV27	NA	NA	TRBJ2-6	CASSPEGGWANVLTF	TGTGCCAGCAGTCCCGAGGGGGGTTGGGCCAACGTCCTGACTTTC
TRBV6-2/TRBV6-3	NA	many	TRBJ2-4	CASSYVPGTAKNIQYF	TGTGCCAGCAGTTACGTGCCGGGAACCGCCAAAAACATTCAGTACTTC
TRBV10-1	NA	many	TRBJ2-7	CASSDTDYEQYF	TGCGCCAGCAGTGACACGGACTACGAGCAGTACTTC
TRBV4-3	TRBD1	few	TRBJ1-3	CASSQEGQGISGNTIYF	TGCGCCAGCAGCCAAGAGGGACAGGGCATCTCTGGAAACACCATATATTTT
TRBV6-1	NA	NA	TRBJ1-1	CASRVTLTNTEAFF	TGTGCCAGCAGGGTGACTCTTACGAACACTGAAGCTTTCTTT
TRBV6-1	NA	many	TRBJ2-7	CAMSGGSSYEQYF	TGTGCCATGTCCGGCGGAAGCTCCTACGAGCAGTACTTC
TRBV30	NA	many	TRBJ2-7	CAWIRGEEQYF	TGTGCCTGGATCAGGGGGGAAGAGCAGTACTTC
TRBV27	NA	few	TRBJ2-6	CASSLTWVGANVLTF	TGTGCCAGCAGTTTAACGTGGGTTGGGGCCAACGTCCTGACTTTC
TRBV3-2	NA	many	TRBJ2-3	CASSSRTSGTFTDTQYF	TGTGCCAGCAGCTCACGGACTAGCGGGACCTTCACAGATACGCAGTATTTT
TRBV7-9	NA	many	TRBJ2-1	CASSSMTGSYNEQFF	TGTGCCAGCAGCTCCATGACAGGCTCCTACAATGAGCAGTTCTTC
TRBV5-1	TRBD2	few	TRBJ2-7	CASSSTAYPWTSGYYEQYF	TGCGCCAGCAGCTCTACCGCCTATCCATGGACTAGCGGGTACTACGAGCAGTACTTC
TRBV19	NA	once	TRBJ2-7	CASSIGASVTYEQYF	TGTGCCAGTAGTATCGGGGCTAGCGTGACCTACGAGCAGTACTTC
TRBV13	TRBD1	NA	TRBJ2-3	CASSPPTGDTDTQYF	TGTGCCAGCAGCCCACCAACAGGGGACACAGATACGCAGTATTTT
TRBV5-1	NA	few	TRBJ2-2	CASSFRLATGELFF	TGCGCCAGCAGCTTCCGGTTGGCCACCGGGGAGCTGTTTTTT
TRBV30	TRBD1	few	TRBJ1-5	CTWGQGYNQPQHF	TGTACCTGGGGACAGGGTTATAATCAGCCCCAGCATTTT
TRBV6-2/TRBV6-3	TRBD1	many	TRBJ2-4	CASSYSTGETKNIQYF	TGTGCCAGCAGTTACTCGACAGGGGAGACCAAAAACATTCAGTACTTC
TRBV20-1	TRBD1	few	TRBJ1-3	CSAPKGGPGNTIYF	TGCAGTGCTCCAAAAGGGGGCCCTGGAAACACCATATATTTT
TRBV11-3	TRBD2	NA	TRBJ2-5	CASSAGGWETQYF	TGTGCCAGCAGCGCGGGGGGGTGGGAGACCCAGTACTTC
TRBV5-1	NA	many	TRBJ2-5	CASSLGSGGETQYF	TGCGCCAGCAGCTTGGGCAGCGGAGGAGAGACCCAGTACTTC
TRBV4-3	TRBD1	NA	TRBJ1-5	CASSQELGGAGNQPQHF	TGCGCCAGCAGCCAAGAATTAGGGGGCGCGGGCAATCAGCCCCAGCATTTT
TRBV6-2/TRBV6-3	TRBD2	few	TRBJ2-7	CASNPSGLKYEQYF	TGTGCCAGCAACCCTAGCGGGTTGAAATACGAGCAGTACTTC
TRBV24-1	NA	NA	TRBJ2-1	CAIQGTAYNEQFF	TGTGCCATCCAAGGAACAGCCTACAATGAGCAGTTCTTC
TRBV20-1	NA	many	TRBJ2-5	CSAMGLKETQYF	TGCAGTGCTATGGGACTCAAAGAGACCCAGTACTTC
TRBV6-2/TRBV6-3	TRBD2	many	TRBJ2-1	CASSYDIAGGPANEQFF	TGTGCCAGCAGTTACGATATAGCGGGAGGGCCCGCGAATGAGCAGTTCTTC
TRBV19	TRBD1	NA	TRBJ1-5	CASSRDRALSNQPQHF	TGTGCCAGTAGCCGAGACAGGGCCCTAAGCAATCAGCCCCAGCATTTT
TRBV6-1	NA	NA	TRBJ1-5	CATQQGMDQPQHF	TGTGCCACTCAGCAGGGGATGGATCAGCCCCAGCATTTT
TRBV6-1	TRBD1	many	TRBJ2-7	CASRDTGTGQTHEQYF	TGTGCCAGCAGAGACACCGGGACAGGGCAGACCCACGAGCAGTACTTC
TRBV19	NA	many	TRBJ1-2	CASSMVMGDYGYTF	TGTGCCAGTAGTATGGTGATGGGGGACTATGGCTACACCTTC
TRBV11-2	TRBD2	many	TRBJ2-2	CASSYSGLAGVTGELFF	TGTGCCAGCAGCTACTCAGGACTAGCGGGAGTCACCGGGGAGCTGTTTTTT
TRBV5-6	TRBD1	few	TRBJ1-2	CASSASQGGYTF	TGTGCCAGCAGCGCCTCACAGGGGGGCTACACCTTC
TRBV28	NA	many	TRBJ2-3	CASSTRTFGNTDTQYF	TGTGCCAGCAGTACCCGGACATTCGGGAACACAGATACGCAGTATTTT
TRBV20-1	TRBD1	many	TRBJ2-5	CSANRGPETQYF	TGCAGTGCTAACAGGGGGCCGGAGACCCAGTACTTC
TRBV20-1	NA	many	TRBJ2-3	CSAPLGREGRDTQYF	TGCAGTGCACCCCTTGGGCGGGAAGGGAGGGATACGCAGTATTTT
TRBV10-3	TRBD1	few	TRBJ2-1	CAISEFGTGSNEQFF	TGTGCCATCAGTGAGTTTGGGACAGGGTCGAATGAGCAGTTCTTC
TRBV12-3/TRBV12-4	NA	many	TRBJ2-7	CASSPPSRGTNEQYF	TGTGCCAGCAGTCCCCCTAGCAGGGGTACAAACGAGCAGTACTTC
TRBV12-3/TRBV12-4	TRBD1	many	TRBJ2-1	CASSPGDRQLSHDEQFF	TGTGCCAGCAGTCCCGGGGACAGGCAACTCTCTCATGACGAGCAGTTCTTC
TRBV20-1	NA	NA	TRBJ2-5	CSVPNSGSGTQYF	TGCAGTGTACCTAACTCGGGCAGTGGGACCCAGTACTTC
TRBV5-6	NA	many	TRBJ2-1	CASSSSEFPYNEQFF	TGTGCCAGCAGCAGCTCAGAGTTTCCCTACAATGAGCAGTTCTTC
TRBV7-8	TRBD2	many	TRBJ2-1	CASSLATSATYNEQFF	TGTGCCAGCAGCTTAGCGACTAGCGCGACCTACAATGAGCAGTTCTTC
TRBV7-7	TRBD1	few	TRBJ2-5	CASSLRGRQEETQYF	TGTGCTAGCAGCTTAAGGGGGCGACAAGAAGAGACCCAGTACTTC
TRBV27	TRBD1	many	TRBJ1-4	CASSSAVGGTEKLFF	TGTGCCAGCAGTTCCGCTGTAGGGGGCACTGAAAAACTGTTTTTT
TRBV5-1	TRBD1	many	TRBJ1-1	CASSRGGRTGNTEAFF	TGCGCCAGCAGTCGAGGGGGCAGGACAGGGAACACTGAAGCTTTCTTT
TRBV7-9	TRBD1	few	TRBJ1-1	CASSPAGTGRTEAFF	TGTGCCAGCAGCCCAGCCGGGACAGGGCGGACTGAAGCTTTCTTT
TRBV10-1	NA	NA	TRBJ1-2	CASSESGRVGYGYTF	TGCGCCAGCAGTGAGTCCGGCAGGGTGGGTTATGGCTACACCTTC
TRBV9	NA	NA	TRBJ2-5	CASSPEAGGWETQYF	TGTGCCAGCAGCCCGGAGGCGGGCGGGTGGGAGACCCAGTACTTC